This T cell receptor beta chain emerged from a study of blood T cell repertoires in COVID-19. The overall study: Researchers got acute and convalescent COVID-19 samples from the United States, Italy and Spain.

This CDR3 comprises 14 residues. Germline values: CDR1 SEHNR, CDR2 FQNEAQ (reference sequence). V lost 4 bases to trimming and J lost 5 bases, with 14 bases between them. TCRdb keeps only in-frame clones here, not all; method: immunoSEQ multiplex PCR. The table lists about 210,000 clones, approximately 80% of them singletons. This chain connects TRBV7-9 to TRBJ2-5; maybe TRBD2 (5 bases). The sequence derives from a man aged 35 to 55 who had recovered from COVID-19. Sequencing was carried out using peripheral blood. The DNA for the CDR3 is TGTGCCAGCAGCTCCACCATGGGGAGCGAGACCCAGTACTTC. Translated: CASSSTMGSETQYF.